A single sample gave rise to the 3 T cell receptor beta chains below, sequenced in a study of cytomegalovirus exposure and HLA in healthy donors. Amplification used 60 Vbeta primers and 13 Jbeta primers. Assay: immunoSEQ multiplex PCR; the TCRdb copy retains only in-frame clones and omits some. In total, the table holds 60,000 or so clones. Sequences were obtained from PBMCs. Receptors originate from a man over 45 in good health and CMV-seropositive.

The gene calls are TRBV6-5 and TRBJ1-5; 7 nucleotides align to TRBD1. This CDR3 contains 15 residues. Germline V CDR1 and CDR2: MNHEY, SVGAGI. V gave up 0 bases and J gave up 9 bases; unmatched junction bases: 8. The CDR3 DNA is TGTGCCAGCAGTTACTCTACAGGGGCCCCGTGGCCCCAGCATTTT. It translates to CASSYSTGAPWPQHF.

The V and J genes are TRBV7-2 and TRBJ1-1; D is ambiguous. Trimming shortened V by 2 bases and J by 1 base, and 17 bases separated the two germline ends. The CDR3 is 17 amino acids. Germline V CDR1 and CDR2: SGHTA, FQGNSA. CDR3 loop: CASSLLYGYGENTEAFF. The CDR3, as DNA: TGTGCCAGCAGCTTACTTTACGGTTACGGGGAGAACACTGAAGCTTTCTTT.

The chain combines TRBV6-5 with TRBJ2-1, with 9 bases aligning to TRBD1. CDR1 and CDR2 (germline): MNHEY, SVGAGI. The J segment lost 3 bases and the V segment lost 5 bases, leaving 5 bases of the junction unmatched. CDR3 length: 15 amino acids. CDR3 in amino acids: CASSAGTGIYNEQFF. CDR3 nucleotide sequence: TGTGCCAGCAGTGCCGGGACAGGGATCTACAATGAGCAGTTCTTC.